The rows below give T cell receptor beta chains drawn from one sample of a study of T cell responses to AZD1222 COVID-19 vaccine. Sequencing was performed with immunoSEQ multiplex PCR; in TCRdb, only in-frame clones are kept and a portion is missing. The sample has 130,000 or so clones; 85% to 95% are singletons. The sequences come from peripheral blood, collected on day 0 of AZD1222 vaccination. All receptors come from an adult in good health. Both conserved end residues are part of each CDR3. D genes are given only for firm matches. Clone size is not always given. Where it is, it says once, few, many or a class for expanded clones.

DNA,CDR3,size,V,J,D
TGTGCCAGCAGTTTCCGGGGTTCCTACGAGCAGTACTTC,CASSFRGSYEQYF,NA,TRBV12-3/TRBV12-4,TRBJ2-7,NA
TGTGCCAGCAGCTCTGGACTAGCGGGAGTTTACGAGCAGTACTTC,CASSSGLAGVYEQYF,NA,TRBV7-2,TRBJ2-7,TRBD2
TGTGCCAGCAGTGGTCCCGGAGGGGCGCCGGTTGAAGCTTTCTTT,CASSGPGGAPVEAFF,NA,TRBV25-1,TRBJ1-1,NA
TGTGCCAGCAGTTACCTGGGGAGCTCCTACAATGAGCAGTTCTTC,CASSYLGSSYNEQFF,NA,TRBV6-5,TRBJ2-1,NA
TGTGCCAGTAGTATAGAGCCAGGGAGCTCTGAAGCTTTCTTT,CASSIEPGSSEAFF,NA,TRBV19,TRBJ1-1,NA
TGTGCCAGCAGTTCCCGGACTAGCGGGAGTCGCTACGAGCAGTACTTC,CASSSRTSGSRYEQYF,NA,TRBV27,TRBJ2-7,TRBD2
TGTGCCAGCAGTACGAGGGGCGGGAGGACAAACTACGAGCAGTACTTC,CASSTRGGRTNYEQYF,NA,TRBV6-2/TRBV6-3,TRBJ2-7,TRBD2
TGTGCCAGCACCCCGGGGGGGACCGGGGAGCTGTTTTTT,CASTPGGTGELFF,NA,TRBV7-6,TRBJ2-2,TRBD2
TGTGCCAGCAGTGACAGACAGGGCCTTTCCTACGAGCAGTACTTC,CASSDRQGLSYEQYF,NA,TRBV6-1,TRBJ2-7,TRBD1
TGTGCCAGCAGCTTAGTCAGGGCGAACACTGAAGCTTTCTTT,CASSLVRANTEAFF,NA,TRBV7-9,TRBJ1-1,NA
TGTGCCAGCAGTCCAGGGGCGGACACTGAAGCTTTCTTT,CASSPGADTEAFF,NA,TRBV12-3/TRBV12-4,TRBJ1-1,NA
TGTGCCAGTAGTCGGACGGGACCAAATGAAAAACTGTTTTTT,CASSRTGPNEKLFF,NA,TRBV19,TRBJ1-4,NA
TGTGCCAGCAGCTTAGGGGTCGCTTTCTTT,CASSLGVAFF,NA,TRBV7-9,TRBJ1-1,NA
TGTGCCAGTGCCTTGGGGAATAGCAATCAGCCCCAGCATTTT,CASALGNSNQPQHF,NA,TRBV19,TRBJ1-5,NA
TGTGCCAGCTCACCTACAGGGGGCAACACTGAAGCTTTCTTT,CASSPTGGNTEAFF,NA,TRBV18,TRBJ1-1,TRBD1
TGTGCCAGCAGCCACGCTAGGGGCCCTTTCTGGCATTTT,CASSHARGPFWHF,NA,TRBV3-1/TRBV3-2,TRBJ1-5,NA
TGTGCCAGCAGCTCAAGACAGACGAGCTCCTATAATTCACCCCTCCACTTT,CASSSRQTSSYNSPLHF,NA,TRBV7-6,TRBJ1-6,NA
TGTGCCAGCTCACCGGGGACAGCCGATATGTCCCAGCATTTT,CASSPGTADMSQHF,NA,TRBV18,TRBJ1-5,TRBD1
TGTGCCACCAGCAATAGGGGCGTACAGTACAATCAGCCCCAGCATTTT,CATSNRGVQYNQPQHF,once,TRBV15,TRBJ1-5,NA
TGTGCCAGCAGTTCAACCGGGACAGACTCCTACGAGCAGTACTTC,CASSSTGTDSYEQYF,NA,TRBV6-5,TRBJ2-7,TRBD1
TGTGCCAGCAGCTTAAATGGACAGACCTCCTACAATGAGCAGTTCTTC,CASSLNGQTSYNEQFF,NA,TRBV7-8,TRBJ2-1,NA
TGTGCCAGCTCACCTCAGGGTCGAACTGAAGCTTTCTTT,CASSPQGRTEAFF,NA,TRBV18,TRBJ1-1,NA
TGTGCCAGCAGGATGGACAGTTCCTACGAGCAGTACTTC,CASRMDSSYEQYF,NA,TRBV5-4,TRBJ2-7,NA
TGTGCCAGCAGAGGCCTCGGGACAGGGGGAATCAAAAACATTCAGTACTTC,CASRGLGTGGIKNIQYF,NA,TRBV27,TRBJ2-4,TRBD1
TGTGCCAGCAGCGTTTATGAAAAACTGTTTTTT,CASSVYEKLFF,NA,TRBV2,TRBJ1-4,NA
TGTGCCAGCGCCTGGGGGACTAGCGCCGACGAGCAGTACTTC,CASAWGTSADEQYF,once,TRBV2,TRBJ2-7,TRBD2
TGTGCCAGCAGCCGACAGGACCGCCGCCGGGATTCACCCCTCCACTTT,CASSRQDRRRDSPLHF,NA,TRBV5-4,TRBJ1-6,NA
TGTGCCAGCAGCTCGGTCGTCGGAAACACCATATATTTT,CASSSVVGNTIYF,NA,TRBV28,TRBJ1-3,NA
TGTGCCAGCAGCTTAGGACAAGCGGGAGGTAACAATGAGCAGTTCTTC,CASSLGQAGGNNEQFF,NA,TRBV7-2,TRBJ2-1,TRBD2
TGTGCCAGCAGCTGGCGCTCCTCCGGGCAGTACTTC,CASSWRSSGQYF,NA,TRBV7-2,TRBJ2-7,NA
TGCAGTGCTAGACGGGTTACTGAAGCTTTCTTT,CSARRVTEAFF,NA,TRBV20-1,TRBJ1-1,NA
TGTGCCAGTAGTATAGACGAGTCCTACAATGAGCAGTTCTTC,CASSIDESYNEQFF,NA,TRBV19,TRBJ2-1,NA
TGTGCCAGCAGTTACGGGCCGCATGAGCAGTTCTTC,CASSYGPHEQFF,NA,TRBV6-5,TRBJ2-1,NA
TGCAGCGTGGGGGACAGGGCCAATCAGCCCCAGCATTTT,CSVGDRANQPQHF,NA,TRBV29-1,TRBJ1-5,TRBD1
TGTGCCAGCAGTTCGGCTTGGGACACCGGGGAGCTGTTTTTT,CASSSAWDTGELFF,NA,TRBV27,TRBJ2-2,NA
TGCGCCAGCAGTGAGGGCCTCTGGGACACTGAAGCTTTCTTT,CASSEGLWDTEAFF,NA,TRBV10-1,TRBJ1-1,NA
TGTGCCAGCAGCTTAGGGGACAGGGCTACAGACACCATATATTTT,CASSLGDRATDTIYF,NA,TRBV7-2,TRBJ1-3,TRBD1
TGTGCCAGCAGCGCGGGTGGGGCCCCCTCCTACGAGCAGTACTTC,CASSAGGAPSYEQYF,NA,TRBV5-5,TRBJ2-7,NA
TGTGCCAGCAGTTTATCTACGGGGTACACCGGGGAGCTGTTTTTT,CASSLSTGYTGELFF,NA,TRBV27,TRBJ2-2,NA
TGTGCCAGCAGCCACGGACAGCGTACTAACTATGGCTACACCTTC,CASSHGQRTNYGYTF,NA,TRBV7-2,TRBJ1-2,NA
TGTGCCAGCAGCCCCGCGGAGTTAGGTACCGGGGAGCTGTTTTTT,CASSPAELGTGELFF,NA,TRBV11-2,TRBJ2-2,NA
TGCGCCAGCAGTGGGTCAGCGGGTGGGTCCTACGAGCAGTACTTC,CASSGSAGGSYEQYF,NA,TRBV10-2,TRBJ2-7,NA
TGTGCCAGCAGTTTAGGACTGCTCGGGGAGCTGTTTTTT,CASSLGLLGELFF,NA,TRBV12-3/TRBV12-4,TRBJ2-2,NA
TGTGCCAGCAGCCTTAGGGTGGAAAGCTACAATGAGCAGTTCTTC,CASSLRVESYNEQFF,NA,TRBV4-2,TRBJ2-1,NA
TGTGCCAGCAGTTCGACCTCGAACACTGAAGCTTTCTTT,CASSSTSNTEAFF,NA,TRBV6-2/TRBV6-3,TRBJ1-1,NA
TGTGCCAGCAGTTTATCGATGGGGGCTGGTGAAAAACTGTTTTTT,CASSLSMGAGEKLFF,NA,TRBV27,TRBJ1-4,NA
TGTGCCAGTAGTCCCCGGGGGGGGAGGCACGAGCAGTACTTC,CASSPRGGRHEQYF,NA,TRBV19,TRBJ2-7,TRBD2
TGTGCCAGCAGCGCCTCAGGGGGCATCTATGGCTACACCTTC,CASSASGGIYGYTF,NA,TRBV9,TRBJ1-2,TRBD1
TGTGCCATCTCTCAAGGGCAGGGGACGAACGAGCAGTACTTC,CAISQGQGTNEQYF,NA,TRBV10-3,TRBJ2-7,NA
TGTGCCAGCAGCATCCTCTCCTACGAGCAGTACTTC,CASSILSYEQYF,NA,TRBV5-4,TRBJ2-7,NA
TGTGCCAGCAGTGCTTTCATAATGGGTGGCTACACCTTC,CASSAFIMGGYTF,NA,TRBV27,TRBJ1-2,NA
TGTGCCATCAGTGAGAGGGGCCGTAGCGGGGGGGCCTCCTACAATGAGCAGTTCTTC,CAISERGRSGGASYNEQFF,NA,TRBV10-3,TRBJ2-1,TRBD2
TGCAGTGCTAGTGTAAGCGGGAACCTTGGGTCCTACGAGCAGTACTTC,CSASVSGNLGSYEQYF,NA,TRBV20-1,TRBJ2-7,TRBD2